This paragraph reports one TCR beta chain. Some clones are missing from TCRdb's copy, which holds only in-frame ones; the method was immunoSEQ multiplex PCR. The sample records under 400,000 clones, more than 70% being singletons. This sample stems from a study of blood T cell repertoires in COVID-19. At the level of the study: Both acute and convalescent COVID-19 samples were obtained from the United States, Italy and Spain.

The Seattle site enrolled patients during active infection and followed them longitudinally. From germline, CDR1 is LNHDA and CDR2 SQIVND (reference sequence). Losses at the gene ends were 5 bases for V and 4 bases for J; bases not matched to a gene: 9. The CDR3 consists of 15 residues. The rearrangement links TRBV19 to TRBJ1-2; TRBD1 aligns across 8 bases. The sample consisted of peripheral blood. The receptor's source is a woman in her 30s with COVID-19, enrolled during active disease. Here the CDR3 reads CASSFPGQEPYGYTF. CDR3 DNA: TGTGCCAGTAGTTTTCCGGGACAGGAGCCCTATGGCTACACCTTC.